This T cell receptor (beta chain) was identified in a study of cytomegalovirus exposure and HLA in healthy donors. Across the whole study: A prior study identified 117 million unique TCR beta sequences from 180 million or so T cells. Notes on the study in general: A later analysis reported that several of the most significant clusters appeared to be linked to common viral pathogens, among them Epstein-Barr virus.

A note on this clone: Its matching antigen is unknown.

Trimming stripped 0 bases from V and 6 bases from J, with 21 bases between. CDR1 MGHRA and CDR2 YSYEKL come from the germline V gene. CDR3 length equals 18 residues. PCR primers comprised 60 Vbeta and 13 Jbeta primers. The protocol was immunoSEQ multiplex PCR, while the TCRdb copy is restricted to in-frame clones and leaves out a portion. The table lists around 120,000 clones, around 84% of them singletons, with more than 1.5% in the top ten. Specimen: PBMCs. The source is a man younger than 35 in good health and CMV-seronegative. V usage is TRBV4-1 and J usage is TRBJ2-1; no clear D gene. The CDR3 bases are TGCGCCAGCAGCCAAGATCCTGGGCAGATTTTATCCCTCAATGAGCAGTTCTTC. This encodes CASSQDPGQILSLNEQFF.